This T cell receptor beta chain was documented in a study of blood T cell repertoires in COVID-19. V lost 3 bases to trimming and J lost 5 bases, with 20 bases between them. CDR1 and CDR2 (germline): SGHRS, YFSETQ. This CDR3 contains 16 residues. Using immunoSEQ multiplex PCR, the repertoire was profiled, and TCRdb retains in-frame clones only, with some absent. The sample includes approximately 260,000 clones, approximately 87% of them seen just once. Sample: peripheral blood. This receptor was identified in a human donor in a cohort sampled during active COVID-19. V is TRBV5-1 and J is TRBJ2-5; D might be TRBD1 (6 bases). CDR3 sequence reads: CASSWGRTGLPETQYF. The CDR3 nucleotides are TGCGCCAGCAGCTGGGGACGAACAGGGCTCCCGGAGACCCAGTACTTC.